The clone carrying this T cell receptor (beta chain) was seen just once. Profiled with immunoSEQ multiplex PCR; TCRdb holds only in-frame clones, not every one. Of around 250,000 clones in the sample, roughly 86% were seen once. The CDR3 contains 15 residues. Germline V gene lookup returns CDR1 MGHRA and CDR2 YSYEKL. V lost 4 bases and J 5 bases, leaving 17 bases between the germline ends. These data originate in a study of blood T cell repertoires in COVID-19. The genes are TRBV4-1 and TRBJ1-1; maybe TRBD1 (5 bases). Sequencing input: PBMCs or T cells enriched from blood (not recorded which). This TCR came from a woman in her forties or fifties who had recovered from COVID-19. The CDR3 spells CASSLTQGADTEAFF. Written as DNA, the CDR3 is TGCGCCAGCAGCCTTACGCAGGGTGCAGATACTGAAGCTTTCTTT.